This TCR beta chain was captured in a study of immune cell composition in non-small cell lung cancer. Profiled with immunoSEQ multiplex PCR; TCRdb holds only in-frame clones, not every one. This table holds around 3,900 clones, over 65% found once. Study results and caveats: Lung squamous cell carcinoma tumours had significantly higher top 10 clone scores and productive clonality than lung adenocarcinoma. Tumour-associated clones >0.5% occurred in 30% to 35% of adenocarcinomas, about three quarters of squamous.

Trimming took off 3 bases at V and 13 bases at J, with 15 bases between the two ends. Germline V gene data show CDR1 as KGHSH and CDR2 as LQKENI. The CDR3 has 13 amino acids. DNA was extracted from unsorted cell suspensions stored frozen. A remark on this clone: Its cognate antigen is unknown.

This TCR was recovered from a human donor with non-small cell lung cancer. The sequencing sample was made of lung tumor tissue. The V and J genes are TRBV18 and TRBJ1-4; a possible D gene is TRBD1 (5 bases). The CDR3 region is CASSPPGQGGLFF. The CDR3 DNA sequence: TGTGCCAGCTCACCTCCAGGGCAGGGTGGACTGTTTTTT. Based on the CDR3 plus reference TRBV18 and TRBJ1-4, the full variable domain is NAGVMQNPRHLVRRRGQEARLRCSPMKGHSHVYWYRQLPEEGLKFMVYLQKENIIDESGMPKERFSAEFPKEGPSILRIQQVVRGDSAAYFCASSPPGQGGLFFGSGTQLSVL.